Listed below are T cell receptor beta chains from one sample, sequenced in a study of OX40 agonist ivuxolimab in advanced cancers. Sequenced by immunoSEQ multiplex PCR; TCRdb stores in-frame clones only, minus some. This table holds some 50,000 clones, around 89% found once. Sequenced material: CD4+ or CD8+ T cells sorted from blood, taken in a trial of the OX40 agonist ivuxolimab. These receptors were collected from an adult with an advanced solid tumor such as melanoma, head and neck, liver or kidney cancer. The conserved cysteine and the conserved F or W are not part of the CDR3 here. Fields, in order: V gene, CDR3 length, CDR3 protein.

V gene: TRBV5-6; CDR3 length: 12; CDR3 protein: ASSLGDRNTEAF
V gene: TRBV28; CDR3 length: 13; CDR3 protein: ASSSGTGVGETQY
V gene: TRBV29-1; CDR3 length: 11; CDR3 protein: SGSSGRAGELF
V gene: TRBV20-1; CDR3 length: 9; CDR3 protein: SALLSYEQY
V gene: TRBV19; CDR3 length: 11; CDR3 protein: ASSREGGYEQY
V gene: TRBV18; CDR3 length: 12; CDR3 protein: ASSPTGGWETQY
V gene: TRBV19; CDR3 length: 13; CDR3 protein: ASSISVTVNTEAF
V gene: TRBV27; CDR3 length: 13; CDR3 protein: ASRRTSDWVETQY
V gene: TRBV7-8; CDR3 length: 13; CDR3 protein: ASSLGAGENQPQH
V gene: TRBV7-3; CDR3 length: 12; CDR3 protein: ASRRGTSGDTQY
V gene: TRBV6-5; CDR3 length: 13; CDR3 protein: ASSYFPGQGNTIY
V gene: TRBV5-1; CDR3 length: 12; CDR3 protein: ASSLAEIYNEQF
V gene: TRBV7-3; CDR3 length: 14; CDR3 protein: ASSAARDGVEDTQY
V gene: TRBV28; CDR3 length: 11; CDR3 protein: ASSFGQIYGYT
V gene: TRBV7-9; CDR3 length: 11; CDR3 protein: ASSLASNQPQH
V gene: TRBV7-9; CDR3 length: 14; CDR3 protein: ASSLLLGDPVGEQF
V gene: TRBV15; CDR3 length: 15; CDR3 protein: ATSRDRGLAGYNEQF
V gene: TRBV28; CDR3 length: 12; CDR3 protein: ASSARTGGNIQY
V gene: TRBV7-3; CDR3 length: 15; CDR3 protein: ASSLNGPGVGKNEQY
V gene: TRBV4-2; CDR3 length: 14; CDR3 protein: ASSQDHAQFYDGYT
V gene: TRBV9; CDR3 length: 15; CDR3 protein: ASSRTAGGSFVDEQF
V gene: TRBV5-1; CDR3 length: 11; CDR3 protein: ASSFELGYEQF